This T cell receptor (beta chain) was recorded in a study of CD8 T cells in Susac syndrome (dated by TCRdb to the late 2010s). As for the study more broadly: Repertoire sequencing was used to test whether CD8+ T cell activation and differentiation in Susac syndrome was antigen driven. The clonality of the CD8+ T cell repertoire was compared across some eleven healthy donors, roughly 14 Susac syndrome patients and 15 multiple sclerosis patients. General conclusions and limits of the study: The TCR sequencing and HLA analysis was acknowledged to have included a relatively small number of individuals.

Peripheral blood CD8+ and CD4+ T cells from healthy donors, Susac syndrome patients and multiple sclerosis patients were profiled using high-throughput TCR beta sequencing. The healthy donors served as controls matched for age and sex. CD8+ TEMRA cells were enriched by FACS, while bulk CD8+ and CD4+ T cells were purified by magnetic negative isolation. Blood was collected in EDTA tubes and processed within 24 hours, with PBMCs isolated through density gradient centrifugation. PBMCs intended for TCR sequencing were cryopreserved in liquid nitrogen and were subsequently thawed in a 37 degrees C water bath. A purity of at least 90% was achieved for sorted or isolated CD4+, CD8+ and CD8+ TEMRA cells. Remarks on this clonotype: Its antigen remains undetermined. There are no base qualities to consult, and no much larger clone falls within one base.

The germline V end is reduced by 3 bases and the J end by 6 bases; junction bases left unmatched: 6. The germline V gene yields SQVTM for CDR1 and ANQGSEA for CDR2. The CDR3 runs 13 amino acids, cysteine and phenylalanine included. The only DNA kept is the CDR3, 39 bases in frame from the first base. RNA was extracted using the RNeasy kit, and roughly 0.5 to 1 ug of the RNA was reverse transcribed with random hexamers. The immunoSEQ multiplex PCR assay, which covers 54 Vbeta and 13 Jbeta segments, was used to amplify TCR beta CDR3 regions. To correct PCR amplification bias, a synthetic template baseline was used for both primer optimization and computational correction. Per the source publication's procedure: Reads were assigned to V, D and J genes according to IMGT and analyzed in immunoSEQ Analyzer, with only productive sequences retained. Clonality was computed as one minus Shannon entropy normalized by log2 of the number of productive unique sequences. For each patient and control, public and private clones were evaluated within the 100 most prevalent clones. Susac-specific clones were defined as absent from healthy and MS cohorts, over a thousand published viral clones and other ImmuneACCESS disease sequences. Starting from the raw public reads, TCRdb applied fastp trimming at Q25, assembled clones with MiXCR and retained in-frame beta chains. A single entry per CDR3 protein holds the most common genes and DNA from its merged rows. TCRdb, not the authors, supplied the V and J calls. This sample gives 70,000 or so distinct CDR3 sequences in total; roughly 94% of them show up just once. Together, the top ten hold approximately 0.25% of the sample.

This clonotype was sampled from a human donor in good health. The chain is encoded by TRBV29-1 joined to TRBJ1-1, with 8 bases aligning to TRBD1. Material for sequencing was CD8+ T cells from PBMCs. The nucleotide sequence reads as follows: TGCAGCGTTGAGCAGGGGGCGATTCCTGAAGCTTTCTTT. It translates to CSVEQGAIPEAFF.